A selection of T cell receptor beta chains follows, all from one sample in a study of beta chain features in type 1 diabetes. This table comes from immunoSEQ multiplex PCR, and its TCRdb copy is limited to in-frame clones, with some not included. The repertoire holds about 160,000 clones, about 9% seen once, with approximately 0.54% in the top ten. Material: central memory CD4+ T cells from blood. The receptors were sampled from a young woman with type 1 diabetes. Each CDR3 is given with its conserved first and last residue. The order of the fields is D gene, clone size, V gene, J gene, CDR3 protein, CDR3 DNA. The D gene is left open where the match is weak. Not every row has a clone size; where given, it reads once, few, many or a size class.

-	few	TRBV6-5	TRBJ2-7	CASSYVAGRTYEQYF	TGTGCCAGCAGTTATGTGGCGGGGCGGACCTACGAGCAGTACTTC
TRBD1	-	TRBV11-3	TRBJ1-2	CASSPMGQGRGYTF	TGTGCCAGCAGCCCAATGGGACAGGGTCGTGGCTACACCTTC
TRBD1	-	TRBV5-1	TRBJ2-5	CASSWGTGNRKETQYF	TGCGCCAGCAGCTGGGGGACAGGGAATCGGAAAGAGACCCAGTACTTC
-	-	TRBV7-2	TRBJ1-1	CASSFTGAPEAFF	TGTGCCAGCAGCTTTACAGGAGCCCCTGAAGCTTTCTTT
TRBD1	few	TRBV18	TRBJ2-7	CASSQGARDEQYF	TGTGCCAGCTCGCAGGGGGCGCGGGACGAGCAGTACTTC
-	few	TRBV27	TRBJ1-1	CASRSGTLNTEAFF	TGTGCCAGCAGAAGCGGGACGCTGAACACTGAAGCTTTCTTT
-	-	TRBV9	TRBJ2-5	CASSVSEFKRSGETQYF	TGTGCCAGCAGCGTATCCGAATTTAAACGGAGCGGGGAGACCCAGTACTTC
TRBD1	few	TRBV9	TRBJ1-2	CASSMGQGRYTF	TGTGCCAGCAGCATGGGACAGGGCCGCTACACCTTC
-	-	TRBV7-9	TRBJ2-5	CASSLVGGWETQYF	TGTGCCAGCAGCTTAGTAGGAGGTTGGGAGACCCAGTACTTC
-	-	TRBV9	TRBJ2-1	CASSVALPNEQFF	TGTGCCAGCAGCGTAGCCCTCCCCAATGAGCAGTTCTTC
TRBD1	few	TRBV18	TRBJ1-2	CASSPGTESYGYTF	TGTGCCAGCTCACCAGGGACAGAGTCCTATGGCTACACCTTC
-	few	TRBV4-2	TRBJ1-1	CASSQVSWDMNTEAFF	TGTGCCAGCAGCCAAGTCTCGTGGGACATGAACACTGAAGCTTTCTTT
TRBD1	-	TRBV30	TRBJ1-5	CAWSIRGGTADQPQHF	TGTGCCTGGAGTATCCGAGGGGGGACAGCGGATCAGCCCCAGCATTTT
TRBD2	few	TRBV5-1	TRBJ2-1	CASSFGLAIENEQFF	TGCGCCAGCAGCTTCGGACTAGCGATTGAGAATGAGCAGTTCTTC
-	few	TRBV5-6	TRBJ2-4	CASSLAGSAKNIQYF	TGTGCCAGCAGCTTGGCAGGGTCGGCCAAAAACATTCAGTACTTC
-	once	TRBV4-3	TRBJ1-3	CASSQDSISGNTIYF	TGCGCCAGCAGCCAAGATTCAATCTCTGGAAACACCATATATTTT
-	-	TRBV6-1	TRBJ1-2	CASSTQGRQGYTF	TGTGCCAGCAGCACGCAGGGGAGACAAGGCTACACCTTC
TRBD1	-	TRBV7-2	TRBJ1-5	CASSSGTGGFQPQHF	TGTGCCAGCAGCTCCGGGACAGGGGGCTTTCAGCCCCAGCATTTT
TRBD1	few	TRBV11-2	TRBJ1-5	CASSLSGQQPQHF	TGTGCCAGCAGCTTATCGGGACAGCAGCCCCAGCATTTT
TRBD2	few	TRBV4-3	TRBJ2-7	CASSQGGGSGSYEQYF	TGCGCCAGCAGCCAAGGGGGCGGGAGTGGGTCCTACGAGCAGTACTTC
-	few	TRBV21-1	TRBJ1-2	CASSNRTANYGYTF	TGTGCCAGCAGCAATAGGACAGCTAACTATGGCTACACCTTC
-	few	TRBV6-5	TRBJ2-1	CASSYSPRGYNEQFF	TGTGCCAGCAGTTACTCTCCCCGGGGCTACAATGAGCAGTTCTTC
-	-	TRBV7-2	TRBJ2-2	CASSLGGNTGELFF	TGTGCCAGCAGCTTAGGAGGCAACACCGGGGAGCTGTTTTTT